This T cell receptor beta chain was captured by sequencing in a study of control samples from healthy donors and cancer patients. Using immunoSEQ multiplex PCR, the repertoire was profiled, and TCRdb retains in-frame clones only, with some absent. The sample yields 150,000 or so clones, about 94% seen once. This CDR3 has 17 amino acids. The ends were cut back, 4 bases at V and 4 bases at J, with 20 bases in the middle. Germline CDR1 and CDR2: MNHEY and SVGEGT. This clonotype was sampled from a woman in her 40s in good health. The chain carries TRBV6-2 or TRBV6-3 and TRBJ2-4, with D unresolved. Sequencing input: blood. The CDR3 sequence: CASSSTRLDTVKNIQYF. CDR3 sequence (DNA): TGTGCCAGCAGTTCCACCCGCCTTGACACGGTGAAAAACATTCAGTACTTC.